One and the same sample provided the 17 T cell receptor beta chains below, sequenced in a study of blood T cell repertoires in COVID-19. The method was immunoSEQ multiplex PCR; TCRdb's version includes in-frame clones alone and lacks a portion of them. The sample contains some 260,000 clones, 80% to 90% of which appear only once. The material sequenced was peripheral blood. The receptors come from an older woman with COVID-19, enrolled during active disease.

The chain has TRBV7-2 and TRBJ2-2; no clear D gene. Germline CDR1 reads SGHTA; CDR2 reads FQGNSA. V lost 2 bases and J lost 1, with 11 bases in between. There are 16 residues in the CDR3. This chain's CDR3 is CASSLFPTGNTGELFF. CDR3 DNA sequence: TGTGCCAGCAGCTTATTCCCAACGGGGAACACCGGGGAGCTGTTTTTT.

The chain recombines TRBV15 with TRBJ2-3; no firm D call. The V gene's germline CDR1 is LNHNV and CDR2 YYDKDF (reference sequence). The CDR3 covers 12 residues. The germline V and J ends were trimmed by 0 bases and 6 bases, with 4 bases remaining between them. The CDR3 nucleotides read TGTGCCACCAGCAGAGATCGGGATACGCAGTATTTT. Residues: CATSRDRDTQYF.

J is TRBJ1-2 and V is TRBV28; possible D gene TRBD1, 5 bases. This CDR3 comprises 14 residues. The V gene's germline CDR1 is MDHEN and CDR2 SYDVKM. The V end was cut by 3 bases, the J end by 2 bases, with 10 bases between. The CDR3 loop is CASSFGGGNYGYTF. DNA of the CDR3: TGTGCCAGCAGTTTTGGGGGAGGAAACTATGGCTACACCTTC.

This clone turned up a few times. V usage is TRBV6-5 and J usage is TRBJ2-7, with 9 bases that match TRBD1. This CDR3 is 14 amino acids long. V dropped 6 bases and J dropped 7; count of bases not matched to a gene: 10. CDR1 and CDR2 from the germline V gene are MNHEY and SVGAGI. The CDR3: CASRSDRGGREQYF. For the CDR3, the DNA is TGTGCCAGCAGGTCCGACAGGGGGGGTAGGGAGCAGTACTTC.

The chain employs TRBV28 and TRBJ1-4, with a possible D match to TRBD1 (5 bases). Per germline, CDR1 MDHEN and CDR2 SYDVKM. The CDR3 sequence is 13 residues long. The V gene lost 3 bases and the J gene lost 8 bases, with 10 bases spanning the gap. The CDR3 protein is CASSLGPGEKLFF. DNA for the CDR3: TGTGCCAGCAGTTTGGGGCCCGGCGAAAAACTGTTTTTT.

The chain employs TRBV19 and TRBJ1-5; 12 bases map to TRBD1. Germline trimming cut 7 bases from V and 10 bases from J; bases unmatched to any gene: 11. CDR1 and CDR2 (germline): LNHDA, SQIVND (reference sequence). CDR3 length: 15 amino acids. CDR3 loop: CASIPPGTGGGPQHF. CDR3 in DNA: TGTGCCAGTATCCCGCCGGGGACAGGGGGCGGACCCCAGCATTTT.

The CDR3 loop is CAWSAKTGVGGNTIYF. CDR3 DNA: TGTGCCTGGAGCGCGAAAACAGGGGTCGGTGGAAACACCATATATTTT. The chain combines TRBV30 with TRBJ1-3, with TRBD1 matching over 7 bases. Trimming at V came to 3 bases and at J to 3 bases, leaving 11 bases not matched to a gene. The germline CDR1 and CDR2 sequences are GTSNPN and SVGIG (reference sequence). The CDR3 has 16 amino acids.

CDR3 region: CASSIRQALWPQHF. The DNA for the CDR3 is TGTGCCAGCAGTATTCGACAGGCCTTATGGCCCCAGCATTTT. V and J are TRBV27 and TRBJ1-5, with D perhaps matching TRBD1 (6 bases). This CDR3 region has 14 residues. Germline loops: CDR1 MNHEY, CDR2 SMNVEV (reference sequence). The V end was cut by 5 bases, the J end by 9 bases, with 17 bases between.

The rearrangement joins TRBV29-1 to TRBJ2-1; the match to TRBD1 covers 10 bases. V was clipped by 6 bases and J by 4 bases; unmatched bases: 0. Germline CDR1 reads SQVTM; CDR2 reads ANQGSEA. The CDR3 contains 12 residues. Here the CDR3 reads CSVDRGYNEQFF. DNA of the CDR3: TGCAGCGTGGACAGGGGGTACAATGAGCAGTTCTTC.

This clone occurred a few times. The genes are TRBV7-6 and TRBJ2-7, with TRBD2 matching 9 bases. Losses at the gene ends were 2 bases for V and 5 bases for J; bases not matched to a gene: 7. The germline gives CDR1 SGHVS, CDR2 FNYEAQ. The CDR3 is 15 residues long. The DNA for the CDR3 is TGTGCCAGCAGCTTAACGGCGGGAGGGCCGGACGAGCAGTACTTC. Its protein is CASSLTAGGPDEQYF.

The J gene is TRBJ2-1, the V gene TRBV7-9; the match to TRBD1 covers 7 bases. Trimming removed 4 bases from V and 2 bases from J; junction bases left unmatched: 14. The CDR3 runs to 18 residues. Germline-derived CDR1 and CDR2 are SEHNR and FQNEAQ (reference sequence). This CDR3 reads CASSSMRTGRIPYNEQFF. CDR3 sequence (DNA): TGTGCCAGCAGCTCCATGAGGACAGGTCGAATCCCCTACAATGAGCAGTTCTTC.

The chain carries TRBV7-2 and TRBJ1-2, with D unclear. Trimming left V 0 bases short and J 4 bases short, with 9 bases between. CDR1 and CDR2 from the germline V gene are SGHTA and FQGNSA. The CDR3 consists of 14 residues. CDR3 coding DNA: TGTGCCAGCAGCTTAGCGAGCGGGAGCTATGGCTACACCTTC. Encoded protein: CASSLASGSYGYTF. Supplemented by reference TRBV7-2 and TRBJ1-2, the full variable domain reads GAGVSQSPSNKVTEKGKDVELRCDPISGHTALYWYRQSLGQGLEFLIYFQGNSAPDKSGLPSDRFSAERTGGSVSTLTIQRTQQEDSAVYLCASSLASGSYGYTFGSGTRLTVV.

This clone was seen only once. The chain has TRBV5-6 and TRBJ2-7; D gene unclear. With 0 bases removed from V and 7 bases from J, the gap between germline ends came to 8 bases. The CDR3 runs to 12 residues. CDR1 SGHDT and CDR2 YYEEEE come from the germline V gene. The CDR3 DNA follows: TGTGCCAGCAGCTTGGAACAGATGGAGCAGTACTTC. This gives the protein CASSLEQMEQYF.

This chain uses TRBV5-5 with TRBJ2-7; weak D call: TRBD1 (6 bases). CDR3 length equals 13 residues. CDR1 is SGHKS and CDR2 is YYEKEE in the germline V gene (reference sequence). The CDR3 sequence is CASSLAISGTPFV. The CDR3 nucleotides are TGTGCCAGCAGCTTGGCAATCTCCGGGACACCCTTTGTC.

The chain links TRBV28 to TRBJ2-1; 10 bases agree with TRBD2. The V gene end was trimmed by 2 bases and the J gene end by 10 bases; junction bases not matched to a gene: 14. Germline V gene sequence: CDR1 MDHEN, CDR2 SYDVKM. This CDR3 is 17 amino acids long. CDR3: CASSLQGLAASLPEQFF. CDR3 coding DNA: TGTGCCAGCAGTTTACAAGGACTAGCGGCCAGCCTTCCGGAGCAGTTCTTC.

This chain uses TRBV28 with TRBJ2-5; D is uncertain. From germline, CDR1 is MDHEN and CDR2 SYDVKM. Between the trimmed V and J ends, which lost 4 bases and 1 base, there was a span of 13 bases. This CDR3 is built from 15 residues. CDR3 sequence: CASSSQQRIQETQYF. DNA of the CDR3: TGTGCCAGCAGTTCTCAACAGAGAATCCAAGAGACCCAGTACTTC.

The chain combines TRBV5-1 with TRBJ1-2, with 9 bases lining up with TRBD1. CDR3 length: 13 amino acids. From germline, CDR1 is SGHRS and CDR2 YFSETQ. V lost 4 bases to trimming and J lost 5 bases; unmatched junction nucleotides: 3. In DNA form, the CDR3 reads TGCGCCAGCAGCCGGACAGGGGTATATGGCTACACCTTC. It specifies CASSRTGVYGYTF.